A selection of T cell receptor beta chains follows, all from one sample in a study of identical twins. TCRdb reanalysed the 5' RACE reads using MiXCR and keeps one entry per CDR3 protein. The sample lists around 510,000 distinct CDR3 sequences, roughly an eighth occurring once. The same data also went into a second study, on yellow fever vaccine responses in identical twins.

Sequenced: CD4+ T cells sorted from blood. The source of these receptors is a woman between 18 and 30 years old in good health. The CDR3 runs from the conserved cysteine through the conserved F or W. A D gene is named only where the DNA matches it firmly. Clone size is not always given. Where it is, it says once, few, many or a class for expanded clones.

d_call j_call clone_size cdr3_length v_call cdr3_aa cdr3_nt
TRBD1 TRBJ2-3 medium-sized 14 TRBV4-3 CASSQRQGTDTQYF TGCGCCAGCAGCCAAAGACAGGGAACAGATACGCAGTATTTT
TRBD2 TRBJ2-4 many 15 TRBV10-3 CAISFSGGDKNIQYF TGTGCCATCAGCTTTAGCGGGGGGGACAAAAACATTCAGTACTTC
- TRBJ2-7 - 15 TRBV18 CASSPYVRDTYEQYF TGTGCCAGCTCACCATACGTGAGGGACACCTACGAGCAGTACTTC
- TRBJ1-4 once 12 TRBV20-1 CSVFTLGEKLFF TGCAGTGTTTTTACTCTGGGTGAAAAACTGTTTTTT
- TRBJ1-2 many 13 TRBV29-1 CSVELGNAYGYTF TGCAGCGTTGAACTGGGGAACGCCTATGGCTACACCTTC
- TRBJ1-2 many 14 TRBV5-1 CASSLEGSQSGYTF TGCGCCAGCAGCTTGGAAGGGTCACAGAGTGGCTACACCTTC
- TRBJ2-5 - 12 TRBV5-4 CASSLDRYPQYF TGTGCCAGCAGCCTAGACCGCTATCCCCAGTACTTC
TRBD2 TRBJ2-1 few 12 TRBV3-1 CASSQGTSREFF TGTGCCAGCAGCCAAGGGACTAGCAGGGAGTTCTTC
- TRBJ2-5 - 13 TRBV3-1 CASSQGLYETQYF TGTGCCAGCAGCCAAGGTCTATATGAGACCCAGTACTTC
TRBD1 TRBJ2-1 many 16 TRBV18 CASSPLGQGTNNEQFF TGTGCCAGCTCACCACTCGGACAGGGGACAAACAATGAGCAGTTCTTC
TRBD1 TRBJ2-1 - 15 TRBV11-2 CASSPPGTANNEQFF TGTGCCAGCAGCCCGCCCGGGACAGCGAACAATGAGCAGTTCTTC
- TRBJ2-5 few 14 TRBV18 CASSPNRRRETQYF TGTGCCAGCTCACCCAACAGGCGGAGAGAGACCCAGTACTTC
- TRBJ2-3 few 13 TRBV2 CASPGLSTDTQYF TGTGCCAGCCCGGGACTCAGCACAGATACGCAGTATTTT
- TRBJ2-2 few 13 TRBV5-1 CASSHEGTGELFF TGCGCCAGCAGTCACGAAGGAACCGGGGAGCTGTTTTTT
- TRBJ1-1 many 13 TRBV7-9 CASSLEKNTEAFF TGTGCCAGCAGCTTAGAGAAGAACACTGAAGCTTTCTTT
TRBD1 TRBJ2-2 - 15 TRBV20-1 CSARDGGTGAGELFF TGCAGTGCTAGAGATGGGGGGACAGGGGCCGGGGAGCTGTTTTTT
- TRBJ2-5 - 15 TRBV4-1 CASSQIGQSQETQYF TGCGCCAGCAGCCAAATTGGACAGTCTCAAGAGACCCAGTACTTC
- TRBJ1-1 - 13 TRBV7-9 CASSLSSNTEAFF TGTGCCAGCAGCTTATCCAGCAACACTGAAGCTTTCTTT
- TRBJ2-7 - 14 TRBV3-1 CASSQAGRTYEQYF TGTGCCAGCAGCCAAGCCGGAAGGACGTACGAGCAGTACTTC
- TRBJ2-7 few 13 TRBV5-1 CASSSDSTYEQYF TGCGCCAGCAGCTCGGACAGTACCTACGAGCAGTACTTC
- TRBJ2-6 few 16 TRBV7-2 CASSPGETGGANVLTF TGTGCCAGCAGCCCAGGGGAAACGGGGGGGGCCAACGTCCTGACTTTC
TRBD2 TRBJ2-1 - 17 TRBV6-5 CASSYSNGLAGDNEQFF TGTGCCAGCAGTTACTCTAATGGACTAGCGGGTGACAATGAGCAGTTCTTC
- TRBJ2-5 few 15 TRBV7-2 CASSLGGRNQETQYF TGTGCCAGCAGCTTAGGGGGCAGGAACCAAGAGACCCAGTACTTC
- TRBJ2-5 few 16 TRBV6-1 CASSPLRSLSQETQYF TGTGCCAGCAGTCCCCTACGGTCACTAAGCCAAGAGACCCAGTACTTC
TRBD1 TRBJ2-4 few 13 TRBV20-1 CSAEETGENIQYF TGCAGTGCTGAAGAAACAGGGGAAAACATTCAGTACTTC
TRBD2 TRBJ2-1 few 14 TRBV11-2 CASSLDGGSNEQFF TGTGCCAGCAGCTTAGATGGCGGGAGTAATGAGCAGTTCTTC
- TRBJ1-4 many 14 TRBV7-2 CASSLEGGREKLFF TGTGCCAGCAGCTTAGAGGGGGGGAGGGAAAAACTGTTTTTT
- TRBJ2-3 - 14 TRBV29-1 CSVETGLGTDTQYF TGCAGCGTGGAGACCGGGCTCGGCACAGATACGCAGTATTTT
- TRBJ2-7 few 12 TRBV6-1 CVTDAGSYEQYF TGTGTCACAGACGCAGGGTCCTACGAGCAGTACTTC
TRBD1 TRBJ2-1 - 14 TRBV15 CATSRGTGGNEQFF TGTGCCACCAGCAGGGGGACAGGGGGTAATGAGCAGTTCTTC
- TRBJ2-7 many 13 TRBV12-3/TRBV12-4 CASRESSSYEQYF TGTGCCAGCAGGGAGTCCTCCTCCTACGAGCAGTACTTC
- TRBJ2-2 - 14 TRBV20-1 CSARERGTAGELFF TGCAGTGCTAGAGAAAGAGGGACTGCCGGGGAGCTGTTTTTT
- TRBJ2-7 - 15 TRBV20-1 CSAITTDRIGYEQYF TGCAGTGCTATCACCACAGACAGGATAGGCTACGAGCAGTACTTC
- TRBJ2-5 few 14 TRBV20-1 CSARAGVPQETQYF TGCAGTGCTAGAGCGGGTGTTCCCCAAGAGACCCAGTACTTC
- TRBJ2-5 - 15 TRBV7-2 CASSLRLAIQETQYF TGTGCCAGCAGCTTAAGGCTAGCGATACAAGAGACCCAGTACTTC
TRBD2 TRBJ2-1 few 19 TRBV5-1 CASSTRLAGGLTASNEQFF TGCGCCAGCAGCACACGACTAGCGGGAGGGCTAACTGCGTCAAATGAGCAGTTCTTC
- TRBJ2-1 few 13 TRBV28 CASSSPNRDEQFF TGTGCCAGCAGTTCCCCAAACAGGGATGAGCAGTTCTTC
- TRBJ2-1 - 18 TRBV27 CASSSDRVGVAGYNEQFF TGTGCCAGCAGTTCCGACAGGGTAGGGGTAGCGGGGTACAATGAGCAGTTCTTC
- TRBJ2-7 few 15 TRBV5-1 CASSWGALRGYEQYF TGCGCCAGCAGCTGGGGGGCCCTCAGAGGCTACGAGCAGTACTTC
- TRBJ2-7 few 16 TRBV6-5 CASSYTAGQEAYEQYF TGTGCCAGCAGCTATACGGCGGGGCAGGAAGCCTACGAGCAGTACTTC
- TRBJ2-7 - 15 TRBV29-1 CSVEDGGRGRYEQYF TGCAGCGTTGAAGATGGCGGCAGGGGTAGGTACGAGCAGTACTTC
TRBD1 TRBJ2-5 - 14 TRBV27 CASSRGLFQETQYF TGTGCCAGCAGTAGGGGGCTATTCCAAGAGACCCAGTACTTC
- TRBJ1-5 - 14 TRBV7-9 CASSLHGGDQPQHF TGTGCCAGCAGCTTACATGGGGGAGATCAGCCCCAGCATTTT
TRBD1 TRBJ2-1 - 15 TRBV6-2/TRBV6-3 CASGKGAQNYNEQFF TGTGCCAGCGGAAAGGGGGCGCAGAATTACAATGAGCAGTTCTTC
TRBD2 TRBJ2-2 - 16 TRBV6-2/TRBV6-3 CARNGTSGKVTGELFF TGTGCCCGAAACGGGACTAGCGGGAAAGTCACCGGGGAGCTGTTTTTT